Below, one T cell receptor (beta chain) is given with its context. Its specificity is unknown. This sample was included in a study of shared clonotypes between healthy human individuals. Points from the study as a whole: Sharing across a few donors was seen in 5% to 5.5% of naive CD4 clonotypes. In contrast to clonotypes shared by all four donors, non-shared clonotypes had lower generation probabilities.

Looked up from germline, CDR1 is SNHLY and CDR2 is FYNNEI. This CDR3 comprises 11 residues. V shed 4 bases and J shed 8 bases, with 6 bases lying between them. Negatively enriched CD4+ T cells were divided by CD45RA into naive and memory. The assay was immunoSEQ multiplex PCR, and TCRdb's table has in-frame clones only and misses some. The sample yields 330,000 or so clones, roughly 80% seen once. Input material: memory CD4+ T cells sorted from blood. Subset defined: CD45RA-negative fraction. The chain has TRBV2 and TRBJ2-1; D gene ambiguous. The TCR sequence derives from a man in his thirties or forties in good health. The CDR3 sequence is CASSVLYEQFF. CDR3 coding DNA: TGTGCCAGCAGTGTCTTGTATGAGCAGTTCTTC.